The clone carrying this T cell receptor beta chain was picked up a small number of times. Its antigen is still unknown. TCRdb re-called the reads through MiXCR, storing one row per CDR3 protein. Among 150,000 to 200,000 distinct CDR3 sequences listed, 28% were seen once. This CDR3 spans 14 amino acids. V lost 5 bases, J lost 5 bases, and 15 bases lay in between. The data were taken from a study of T cell repertoires in cytomegalovirus infection. Study-wide context: Evidence of both CMV infection and a matching HLA type came from public TCR beta signatures.

Study-level points and caveats: Public TCR beta family frequency separated CMV-and-HLA carriers, including in an independent cohort. CMV-specific TCR beta clonotypes restricted by HLA-C dominated the ex vivo response.

Sequencing was performed on PBMCs. The rearrangement joins TRBV12-3 or TRBV12-4 to TRBJ2-5; no clear D. This TCR was sampled from a human donor in good health (CMV status not recorded). Some clones in this sample may be carry-over from other donors' samples. The CDR3 sequence: CASSAPVQGETQYF. In DNA, the CDR3 is TGTGCCAGCAGTGCCCCCGTCCAAGGGGAGACCCAGTACTTC.